This T cell receptor beta chain derives from a study of OX40 agonist ivuxolimab in advanced cancers. Notes on the research overall: Ivuxolimab was an agonistic, fully human IgG2 monoclonal antibody directed against OX40 (CD134), a costimulatory receptor. Intravenous ivuxolimab was administered to patients every 2 weeks at six dose levels: 0.01, 0.1, 0.3, 1.5, 3 and 10 mg/kg. Of the 50 or so patients in dose escalation, some 20 had hepatocellular carcinoma, some 15 had melanoma, 9 had renal cell carcinoma and 9 had head and neck cancer. A male proportion of about 79% and a mean age of roughly 58 years, ranging from 23 to 79, were recorded for the dose-escalation cohort. Prior anti-PD-1, anti-PD-L1 or anti-CTLA-4 therapy was permitted, and checkpoint inhibitors had been received by about 44% of dose-escalation patients. Partial responses occurred in three dose-escalation patients: two with cutaneous melanoma and one with hepatocellular carcinoma. The purpose of peripheral TCRbeta sequencing was to test whether ivuxolimab changed TCR sequence diversity and led to clonal T-cell expansion. The paper describes the monotherapy dose-escalation part (N = 52 patients) of the phase I trial of ivuxolimab.

What the study reported, not specific to this receptor: In the 0.1-3.0 mg/kg groups, partial responders were among the patients with the lowest normalized peripheral clonal expansion, particularly in CD8+ T cells. Antigen specificity was not determined for the clonally expanded peripheral T cells. After ivuxolimab, expanded clones were on average more numerous among CD8+ T cells than among CD4+ T cells. At doses of 0.1 to 3.0 mg/kg, clonal expansion of both CD4+ and CD8+ T cells in blood was seen between baseline and week 6. Low levels of normalized T-cell clonal expansion were also seen in some patients who did not respond.

In this sample, this clone turned up a few times. This receptor's antigen is unknown. No per-base quality is available; no much larger clone lies one base away. The trial excluded patients who had a history of autoimmune disease or who were on systemic immunosuppression. Peripheral blood for TCR sequencing was collected from all dose cohorts at baseline, on cycle 4 day 1, and on cycle 7 day 1. The samples were drawn from a first-in-human, open-label, multicenter phase I dose-escalation trial of ivuxolimab. Adults with locally advanced or metastatic head and neck squamous cell, hepatocellular, melanoma or renal cell carcinoma were enrolled in the trial. Before TCR sequencing, CD4+ T cells and CD8+ T cells from peripheral blood were sorted into separate populations. For sequencing of the TCRbeta CDR3 region, genomic DNA was extracted from the sorted cells. The immunoSEQ Assay was used to sequence the TCRbeta CDR3 regions. Here the immuneACCESS table is served through TCRdb, limited to in-frame sequences with V and J called. Missing clones are a known gap in these copies; in checked studies unresolved V genes cover under half, and the rest lacks a known reason. The sample has tens of thousands of clones on record, about 85% of them singletons. Approximately 15% of the sample is held by the ten biggest clonotypes.

The CDR3 contains 12 residues, cysteine and phenylalanine counted. Left in the record is the CDR3 DNA by itself, 36 bases read in frame from the first base. CDR1 MNHEY and CDR2 SMNVEV are derived from the germline V gene (reference sequence). Deletion took 4 bases off V and 14 bases off J, with a span of 15 bases between the germline ends. This sample comprised CD4+ or CD8+ T cells sorted from blood, obtained in a trial of the OX40 agonist ivuxolimab. In this chain, TRBV27 is recombined with TRBJ2-1; the D gene remains uncertain. The TCR sequence derives from an adult with an advanced solid tumor such as melanoma, head and neck, liver or kidney cancer. The CDR3 loop reads CASSSSGGREFF. In nucleotides, the sequence is TGTGCCAGCAGTTCGTCGGGCGGACGGGAGTTCTTC.